The following is a T cell receptor (beta chain) sequence with its context. Its antigen is currently not known. No qualities accompany the bases; no much larger clone lies one base away. This entry is derived from a study of T cell changes during pregnancy in multiple sclerosis (dated by TCRdb to between 2018 and 2020). At the level of the whole study: Changes in the T cell repertoire over the course of pregnancy were examined in this study in women with multiple sclerosis.

Libraries were constructed by the immunoSEQ multiplex PCR assay. TCRdb retrieved this table from immuneACCESS and kept in-frame rearrangements only. Not all clones are present; in checked studies, unresolved V genes account for under half, and no reason is known for the remainder. Within this sample are over 35,000 clones, with just over 90% of them counted one time only. The ten largest account for around 0.47% of the sample. CDR1 is given as SGHKS and CDR2 as YYEKEE, both from the germline V gene (reference sequence). Its CDR3 holds 15 amino acids, cysteine through phenylalanine. Just the 45-base CDR3 DNA is kept, in frame starting at base 1. For this chain, trimming is 2 bases at the V end and 1 base at the J end, and the number of junction bases without a gene match is 5.

This chain joins TRBV5-5 to TRBJ1-2; 7 junctional bases match TRBD1. This material consisted of CD4+ T cells from peripheral blood mononuclear cells, taken in the first trimester of pregnancy. The clonotype was recovered from a female donor in good health, enrolled as a control in a pregnancy study. The CDR3 protein sequence reads: CASSLKGQINYGYTF. The DNA sequence follows: TGTGCCAGCAGCTTAAAGGGACAGATTAACTATGGCTACACCTTC.